This TCR beta chain was captured in a study of blood T cell repertoires in COVID-19. Per germline, CDR1 MNHEY and CDR2 SVGEGT. J was trimmed by 5 bases and V by 6 bases; bases with no gene match: 14. This CDR3 comprises 16 residues. Method: immunoSEQ multiplex PCR; TCRdb's copy keeps in-frame clones and lacks some. The sample has hundreds of thousands of clones; around nine tenths are singletons. The source is a man between 70 and 80 years old with acute or convalescent COVID-19. The sample taken for sequencing was peripheral blood. The V gene is TRBV6-2 or TRBV6-3, the J gene TRBJ2-5; the match to TRBD2 covers 8 bases. CDR3 region: CASSPEIAGTGETQYF. CDR3 sequence (DNA): TGTGCCAGCAGCCCTGAAATAGCGGGGACGGGGGAGACCCAGTACTTC.